This entry features one TCR beta chain sequence. These data come from a study of blood T cell repertoires in COVID-19. As for the study in general: Spain, Italy and the United States supplied samples that represented acute and convalescent COVID-19. Sources were T cells, B-cell-depleted T cells, or PBMCs; the material itself was cDNA or gDNA.

Authors' methods: Counts of nucleated cells, estimated from reference gene primer amplification, were obtained. Using immunoSEQ multiplex PCR, the repertoire was profiled, and TCRdb retains in-frame clones only, with some absent. For V, J and clone size, that table is used; D and trimming come from the DNA. In the table there are 200,000 to 250,000 clones, around 83% of which are singletons. The CDR3 spans 14 residues. The chain recombines TRBV21-1 with TRBJ2-7; the table's D call of TRBD2 was not tested on the DNA. TRBV21-1 is designated a pseudogene. The origin of this receptor is a man aged 25-45 years who had recovered from COVID-19. The sequenced sample consisted of peripheral blood. CDR3 loop: CASSHLVPGNEQYV. CDR3 DNA sequence: TGTGCCAGCAGCCACCTGGTCCCGGGGAACGAGCAGTACGTC.